This TCR beta chain was observed in a study of graft-versus-host responses after intestinal transplantation (dated by TCRdb to 2020 to 2023). In terms of the full investigation: Recipients received multivisceral, liver-intestinal, or isolated intestinal transplants. Every recipient was given anti-thymocyte globulin induction, then maintenance tacrolimus and steroids for approximately 3 years. Graft-versus-host and host-versus-graft alloreactive T cell clones were tracked in the graft, circulation and bone marrow after intestinal transplantation using bulk TCR-beta CDR3 sequencing. To identify alloreactive clones, pre-transplant mixed lymphocyte reaction products were sequenced and compared with unstimulated pre-transplant donor and recipient T cells. Of the 20 to 25 intestinal transplant recipients enrolled in the cohort, one of whom was a retransplant, a few patients without pretransplant specimens were excluded. Donor T cell macrochimerism was defined as a peak of at least 4% donor T cells among recipient peripheral blood mononuclear cells. Instead of going to the commercial service, samples from a few later patients were sequenced in-house on an Illumina MiSeq and processed with MiXCR. The investigation overall reported the following: In patients with donor T cell macrochimerism, the allografts had high GvH to HvG T cell clonal ratios. GvH clones were detected in recipient bone marrow, and some appeared earlier in ileal mucosa or blood, consistent with an intestinal mucosal origin. Peak levels of circulating GvH clones were associated with declines in HvG clones early after transplant. The conclusions were limited by the relatively low number and heterogeneity of the intestinal transplant patients.

The CDR3 numbers 13 residues from cysteine through phenylalanine. The DNA shown is the 39-base CDR3, in frame from base 1. Taken from the germline V gene (reference sequence), the CDR1 and CDR2 loops are LNHDA and SQIVND. V and J are truncated by 5 bases and 7 bases respectively, leaving an intervening sequence of 12 bases. A word on this clone: Its specific antigen is unknown. Base qualities are not at hand, and no much larger clone is one base apart.

In the paper's terms, the time point label means: cells obtained before transplantation from donor or recipient. CD3+CD4+ and CD3+CD8+ populations were FACS-sorted from unstimulated pre-transplant donor and recipient cells taken from spleen or lymph nodes. Library preparation was by the immunoSEQ multiplex PCR assay. For most patients, genomic DNA was isolated using the Qiagen DNeasy Blood and Tissue Kit and was shipped frozen to Adaptive Biotechnologies for TCR sequencing. High-throughput TCR-beta CDR3 sequencing of genomic DNA from most patients was performed by Adaptive Biotechnologies. The published analysis was carried out like this. Adaptive's ImmunoSEQ software supplied the TCR sequencing data for 18 patients, while MiXCR and VDJtools were used to process a few other patients. To correct CD4 versus CD8 sorting errors, any sequence found in both subsets at a frequency ratio below 5:1 was removed. CDR3 nucleotide sequences shared between donor and recipient were removed because their origin could not be assigned. To be classed as alloreactive, a clone needed at least 2-fold expansion over unstimulated cells and a minimum CFSE-low frequency of 0.002% (template counts) or 0.001% (read counts). A clone was considered mappable if detected in the sequenced pre-transplant spleen, lymph node, or MLR CFSE-low populations of the donor or recipient. Cumulative frequency of alloreactive clones was calculated as a percentage of all sequences weighted by copy number. TCRdb's version of the immuneACCESS table is confined to in-frame rearrangements and falls short of the full clone set. An unresolved V gene accounts for under half of the shortfall where checked; the remainder is of unknown origin. From that table come the V and J calls and clone size; the DNA was used to work out D and trimming. The sample table records some 97,000 clones; more than 75% of these occur just once. The ten largest clonotypes hold 0.9% to 1% of the sample.

Sequencing used unstimulated CD4+ T cells sorted from spleen or lymph node cells, obtained before transplant. Recombination linked TRBV19 to TRBJ1-5, with the D gene not confidently named. This receptor was obtained from a human donor who was the organ donor for an intestinal transplant. The nucleotide sequence is given as TGTGCCAGTAGTGTTAGTCCGGAGCAGCCCCAGCATTTT. Its protein product is CASSVSPEQPQHF.